The 29 T cell receptor beta chains presented below share a single source sample, sequenced in a study of early stage breast cancer tumors. Some clones are missing from TCRdb's copy, which holds only in-frame ones; the method was immunoSEQ multiplex PCR. The table shows around 28,000 clones, with about 80% occurring only once. Sequenced: blood. Receptors originate from a person in their sixties with breast cancer.

The chain employs TRBV7-9 and TRBJ2-7; D uncertain. Trimming took 2 bases from V and 7 from J, leaving 6 bases between them. The germline gives CDR1 SEHNR, CDR2 FQNEAQ (reference sequence). The CDR3 extends over 11 amino acids. The CDR3 spells CASSLYGEQYF. CDR3 in DNA: TGTGCCAGCAGCTTATACGGGGAGCAGTACTTC.

The chain carries TRBV6-5 and TRBJ1-2; 7 bases are a match to TRBD1. The CDR3 extends over 14 amino acids. The ends lost 6 bases at V and 4 bases at J; junction bases unmatched: 8. CDR1 and CDR2 (germline): MNHEY, SVGAGI. CDR3 residues: CASSPGQIPYGYTF. For the CDR3, the DNA is TGTGCCAGCAGCCCGGGACAGATACCCTATGGCTACACCTTC.

The CDR3 reads CASSPGQAPNEKLFF. CDR3 coding DNA: TGTGCCAGCAGCCCCGGACAGGCACCGAATGAAAAACTGTTTTTT. V and J are TRBV11-3 and TRBJ1-4, with 7 bases fitting TRBD1. Trimming at V came to 5 bases and at J to 5 bases, leaving 8 bases not matched to a gene. The germline CDR1 and CDR2 sequences are SGHNT and YENEEA. The CDR3 contains 15 residues.

The chain links TRBV7-2 to TRBJ2-7; the match to TRBD2 covers 11 bases. Germline V gives CDR1 SGHTA, CDR2 FQGNSA. V was pared by 4 bases and J by 3 bases, with 14 bases of the junction left unmatched. The CDR3 covers 18 residues. The CDR3: CASSYPGTSGPRGYEQYF. In DNA form, the CDR3 reads TGTGCCAGCAGCTATCCCGGGACTAGCGGACCGAGGGGCTACGAGCAGTACTTC.

The chain carries TRBV6-5 and TRBJ2-5; 9 nucleotides align to TRBD1. Germline loops: CDR1 MNHEY, CDR2 SVGAGI. With V trimmed by 1 base and J by 5 bases, 2 bases remained unmatched. This CDR3 spans 14 amino acids. The CDR3 DNA reads as TGTGCCAGCAGTTACTTGACAGGGGGGGAGACCCAGTACTTC. Its translation is CASSYLTGGETQYF.

The chain recombines TRBV4-3 with TRBJ1-2; D is perhaps TRBD1 (6 bases). V was pared by 4 bases and J by 6 bases, with 15 bases between. The CDR3 sequence is 14 residues long. CDR1 and CDR2 (germline): LGHNA, YSLEER. Written as DNA, the CDR3 is TGCGCCAGCAGCCTCCTCCAGGGGAATCATGGCTACACCTTC. The encoded protein is CASSLLQGNHGYTF.

This chain uses TRBV10-2 with TRBJ1-5, with TRBD1 matching 7 bases. V lost 6 bases, J lost 5 bases, and 7 bases stayed unmatched. CDR1 and CDR2 (germline): WSHSY, SAAADI. The CDR3 runs to 14 residues. Here the CDR3 reads CASRATGVDQPQHF. In DNA, the CDR3 is TGCGCCAGCAGGGCAACAGGGGTCGATCAGCCCCAGCATTTT.

This clone appeared a few times. V usage is TRBV7-8 and J usage is TRBJ1-2; D is unclear. Per the germline V gene, CDR1 is SGHVS and CDR2 is FQNEAQ. Trimming cost V 1 base and J 4 bases, with 10 bases left between them. There are 14 residues in the CDR3. CDR3 protein: CASSLDEGPYGYTF. CDR3 nucleotide sequence: TGTGCCAGCAGCTTAGACGAGGGTCCCTATGGCTACACCTTC.

The rearrangement uses TRBV5-4 and TRBJ2-1, with D unclear. The V gene's germline CDR1 is SGHNT and CDR2 YYREEE (reference sequence). CDR3 length equals 16 residues. V lost 4 bases and J lost 0, with 14 bases in between. CDR3 sequence: CASSLDSASSYNEQFF. The CDR3 nucleotides read TGTGCCAGCAGCCTCGACTCGGCTAGCTCCTACAATGAGCAGTTCTTC.

The chain carries TRBV16 and TRBJ2-7, with 11 bases lining up with TRBD2. With 4 bases clipped from V and 3 bases from J, the junction kept 17 bases outside the gene matches. The CDR3 sequence is 19 residues long. CDR1 is KGHSY, CDR2 FQNENV, per germline. CDR3 amino acids: CASSPTSGKTNKAFYEQYF. The CDR3 coding sequence is TGTGCCAGCAGCCCGACTAGCGGGAAAACCAATAAGGCCTTCTACGAGCAGTACTTC.

In its sample, this clone was seen once. The V and J genes are TRBV19 and TRBJ1-4, with 10 bases identical to TRBD1. Per the germline V gene, CDR1 is LNHDA and CDR2 is SQIVND (reference sequence). The J segment lost 7 bases and the V segment lost 3 bases, leaving 2 bases of the junction unmatched. The CDR3 is made up of 14 amino acids. This chain's CDR3 is CASSIRTGGEKLFF. Written as DNA, the CDR3 is TGTGCCAGTAGTATCCGGACAGGGGGTGAAAAACTGTTTTTT.

V usage is TRBV29-1 and J usage is TRBJ2-7; D is possibly TRBD2 (6 bases). V dropped 7 bases and J dropped 7 bases, with 17 bases sitting between them. This CDR3 comprises 12 residues. The germline CDR1 and CDR2 sequences are SQVTM and ANQGSEA. The CDR3 here is CSARRLAGEQYF. CDR3 bases: TGCAGCGCCAGAAGACTCGCGGGGGAGCAGTACTTC.

The V and J genes are TRBV7-8 and TRBJ2-5; TRBD2 might be the D (5 bases). Germline V gives CDR1 SGHVS, CDR2 FQNEAQ. The V end was cut by 6 bases, the J end by 5 bases, with 13 bases between. This CDR3 comprises 13 residues. CDR3 region: CASSPAREETQYF. As DNA, the CDR3 is TGTGCCAGCAGTCCGGCTAGGGAGGAGACCCAGTACTTC.

The chain uses TRBV2 and TRBJ1-4; possible D gene TRBD1, 5 bases. V was trimmed by 6 bases and J by 3 bases, leaving 14 bases between them. This CDR3 is built from 15 residues. Germline CDR1 is SNHLY and CDR2 is FYNNEI. The CDR3 nucleotides read TGTGCCAGCAGGTCAGGGATGTCGGCTAATGAAAAACTGTTTTTT. It yields the protein CASRSGMSANEKLFF.

This chain uses TRBV9 with TRBJ1-4, with D possibly matching TRBD1 (5 bases). In germline, CDR1 is SGDLS, CDR2 YYNGEE. The CDR3 is 13 residues long. The V end was cut by 4 bases, the J end by 7 bases, with 11 bases between. As DNA, the CDR3 is TGTGCCAGCAGCCGGGGGGAGGGTGAAAAACTGTTTTTT. This sequence encodes CASSRGEGEKLFF.

The chain couples TRBV9 to TRBJ1-1, with 7 bases lining up with TRBD1. CDR3 length: 16 amino acids. The ends lost 2 bases at V and 1 base at J; junction bases unmatched: 8. Per the germline V gene, CDR1 is SGDLS and CDR2 is YYNGEE. The CDR3 sequence is CASSVETGRGNTEAFF. Here the CDR3 DNA reads TGTGCCAGCAGCGTCGAGACAGGGCGCGGGAACACTGAAGCTTTCTTT.

The rearrangement uses TRBV25-1 and TRBJ2-3, with 16 bases identical to TRBD2. Germline V gene lookup returns CDR1 MGHDK and CDR2 SYGVNS. V lost 6 bases and J lost 8; bases outside the gene matches: 8. This CDR3 spans 16 amino acids. CDR3 DNA sequence: TGTGCCAGCAGGGGAAGCGGGACTAGCGGGAGGGCTACGCAGTATTTT. Amino acids: CASRGSGTSGRATQYF. The full variable domain, its missing parts supplied by reference TRBV25-1 and TRBJ2-3, is EADIYQTPRYLVIGTGKKITLECSQTMGHDKMYWYQQDPGMELHLIHYSYGVNSTEKGDLSSESTVSRIRTEHFPLTLESARPSHTSQYLCASRGSGTSGRATQYFGPGTRLTVL.

This rearrangement joins TRBV30 to TRBJ1-1, with D possibly being TRBD1 (6 bases). The CDR3 extends over 15 amino acids. Trimming stripped 0 bases from V and 1 base from J, with 12 bases between. CDR1 and CDR2 from the germline V gene are GTSNPN and SVGIG (reference sequence). The chain's CDR3 is CAWSVRGAGNTEAFF. The DNA of the CDR3 is TGTGCCTGGAGTGTACGGGGGGCTGGGAACACTGAAGCTTTCTTT.

This clone was picked up a small number of times. V gene TRBV29-1 combines with J gene TRBJ2-3; 10 nucleotides match TRBD2. Germline trimming cut 2 bases from V and 6 bases from J; bases unmatched to any gene: 2. Germline-derived CDR1 and CDR2 are SQVTM and ANQGSEA. The CDR3 contains 13 residues. DNA for the CDR3: TGCAGCGTTGAATTGACTAGCGGGGATACGCAGTATTTT. As protein: CSVELTSGDTQYF.

This chain connects TRBV9 to TRBJ2-5, with 7 bases identical to TRBD1. Germline trimming cut 0 bases from V and 5 bases from J; bases unmatched to any gene: 4. Looked up from germline, CDR1 is SGDLS and CDR2 is YYNGEE. The CDR3 sequence is 14 residues long. CDR3 sequence (DNA): TGTGCCAGCAGCGTAGGCCCAGGGGGTGAGACCCAGTACTTC. This codes for CASSVGPGGETQYF.

CDR3 nucleotide sequence: TGTGCCAGCAGCCCCGCGGGGGGGAACACTGAAGCTTTCTTT. It codes for CASSPAGGNTEAFF. J is TRBJ1-1 and V is TRBV5-5, with D perhaps TRBD1 (5 bases). Trimming cost V 4 bases and J 1 base, with 11 bases left between them. The germline V gene encodes CDR1 SGHKS and CDR2 YYEKEE (reference sequence). This CDR3 is 14 amino acids long.

The chain has TRBV28 and TRBJ1-5; 7 bases align to TRBD1. There are 14 residues in the CDR3. CDR1 and CDR2 from the germline V gene are MDHEN and SYDVKM. The V and J ends lost 7 bases and 6 bases, in that order; junction bases with no gene match: 9. This CDR3 reads CASIHGQVSQPQHF. CDR3 nucleotide sequence: TGTGCCAGCATTCACGGACAGGTTAGTCAGCCCCAGCATTTT.

This clone has only a few counts. This chain connects TRBV30 to TRBJ2-1; 7 bases are a match to TRBD2. There are 16 residues in the CDR3. Germline values: CDR1 GTSNPN, CDR2 SVGIG (reference sequence). Unmatched junction bases numbered 15, after V lost 8 bases and J lost 2 bases. DNA of the CDR3: TGTGCCAGAAGCGGGACGTTGGGGCCACCCTACAATGAGCAGTTCTTC. Its translation is CARSGTLGPPYNEQFF.

V is TRBV11-2 and J is TRBJ2-3; possible D gene TRBD1, 6 bases. The CDR3 consists of 16 residues. Trimming left V 2 bases short and J 1 base short, with 13 bases between. The germline V gene has CDR1 SGHAT and CDR2 FQNNGV. CDR3 protein: CASSLWGRGGTDTQYF. CDR3 DNA sequence: TGTGCCAGCAGCTTATGGGGGCGTGGCGGCACAGATACGCAGTATTTT.

The J gene is TRBJ2-1, the V gene TRBV19, with 8 nucleotides matching TRBD2. The CDR3 totals 15 residues. The trim removed 5 bases at V and 4 bases at J, leaving 7 bases unmatched. The germline V gene has CDR1 LNHDA and CDR2 SQIVND (reference sequence). The CDR3 loop reads CASSSGLGQYNEQFF. Written as DNA, the CDR3 is TGTGCCAGTAGTTCGGGACTAGGACAGTACAATGAGCAGTTCTTC.

The genes are TRBV6-5 and TRBJ2-7; D is possibly TRBD2 (7 bases). CDR3 length: 15 amino acids. Germline values: CDR1 MNHEY, CDR2 SVGAGI. V lost 0 bases and J 3 bases, leaving 12 bases between the germline ends. The CDR3 region is CASSYSPGGFYEQYF. The CDR3, as DNA: TGTGCCAGCAGTTACTCGCCGGGGGGCTTCTACGAGCAGTACTTC.

This clone was recorded a few times. The V gene is TRBV28, the J gene TRBJ1-2; TRBD1 is a possible D gene (5 bases). The CDR3 totals 15 residues. Germline V gene data show CDR1 as MDHEN and CDR2 as SYDVKM. Trimming took off 6 bases at V and 1 base at J, with 15 bases between the two ends. CDR3 sequence reads: CASSRWGGVNYGYTF. CDR3 bases: TGTGCCAGCAGCCGCTGGGGGGGGGTTAACTATGGCTACACCTTC.

The J gene is TRBJ2-7, the V gene TRBV7-8; the D gene is possibly TRBD2 (6 bases). The CDR3 has 12 residues. Germline assignment: CDR1 SGHVS and CDR2 FQNEAQ. V dropped 5 bases and J dropped 9 bases, with 14 bases sitting between them. The CDR3 protein is CASSHWGDAQYF. CDR3 DNA: TGTGCCAGCAGCCACTGGGGGGATGCGCAGTACTTC.

V is TRBV28 and J is TRBJ2-5, with D possibly TRBD1 on 8 matching bases. V lost 8 bases to trimming and J lost 7 bases, with 23 bases between them. Germline V gene lookup returns CDR1 MDHEN and CDR2 SYDVKM. The CDR3 has 15 amino acids. The DNA for the CDR3 is TGTGCCAGCCGGGGAACAGGGGGGGATTTTGTGACCCAGTACTTC. Its protein product is CASRGTGGDFVTQYF.